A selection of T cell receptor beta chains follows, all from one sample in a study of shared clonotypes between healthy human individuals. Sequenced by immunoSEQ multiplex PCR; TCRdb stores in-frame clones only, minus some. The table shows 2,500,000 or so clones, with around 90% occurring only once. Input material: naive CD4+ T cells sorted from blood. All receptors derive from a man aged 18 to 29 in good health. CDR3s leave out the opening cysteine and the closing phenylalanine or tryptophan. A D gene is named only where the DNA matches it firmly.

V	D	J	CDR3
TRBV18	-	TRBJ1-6	ASSRAGDRSPLH
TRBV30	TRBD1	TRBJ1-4	AWSVAGTGSREKLF
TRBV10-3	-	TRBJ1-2	AISEQAANYGYT
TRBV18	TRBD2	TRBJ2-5	ASSPALAAYQETQY
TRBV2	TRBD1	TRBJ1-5	ASSVLGQGQQPQH
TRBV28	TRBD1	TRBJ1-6	ASRSTGGSPLH
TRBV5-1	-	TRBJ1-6	ASSLASSTVDNSPLH
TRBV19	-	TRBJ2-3	ASRGLDTQY
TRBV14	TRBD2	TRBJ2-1	ASSQDPGLAGGTYNEQF
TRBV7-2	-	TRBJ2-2	ASTTLRAANTGELF
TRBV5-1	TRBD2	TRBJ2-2	ASSLVVAGVTGELF
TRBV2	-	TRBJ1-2	ASSEVYGGYT
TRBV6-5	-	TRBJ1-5	ASSYGSNQPQH
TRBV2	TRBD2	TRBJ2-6	ASRLTSGALSGANVLT
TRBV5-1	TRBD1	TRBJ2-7	ASSLAETGGSEQY
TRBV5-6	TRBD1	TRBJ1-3	ASSLQGALLSSGNTIY
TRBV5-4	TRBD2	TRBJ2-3	ASSFMGLAGADTQY
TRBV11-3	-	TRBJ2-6	ASSPGAAGANVLT
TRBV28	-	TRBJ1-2	ADSLGRNYGYT
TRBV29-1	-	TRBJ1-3	SVRRSSGNTIY
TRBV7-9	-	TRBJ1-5	ASSLVGNQPQH
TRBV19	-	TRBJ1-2	ASSRLNYGYT
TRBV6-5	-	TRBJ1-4	ASSPDGEKLF
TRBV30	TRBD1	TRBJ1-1	AWSVTGDEAF
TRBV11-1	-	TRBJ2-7	ASSFSGYEQY
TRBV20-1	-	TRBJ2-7	SAKRDEQY
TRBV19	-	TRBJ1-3	ASSTGSLSGNTIY
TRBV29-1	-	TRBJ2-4	SVVRASFKNIQY
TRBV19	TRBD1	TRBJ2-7	ASSITGTGEYEQY
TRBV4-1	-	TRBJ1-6	ASTLEGWNSPLH
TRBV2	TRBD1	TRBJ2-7	ASKAGTANYEQY
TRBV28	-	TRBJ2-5	ASSLGSYPLY
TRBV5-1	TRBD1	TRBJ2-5	ASSDYRQGTQETQY
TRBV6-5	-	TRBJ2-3	ASSYSLGGTDTQY
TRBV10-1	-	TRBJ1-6	ASSGNNSPLH
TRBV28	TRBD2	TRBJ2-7	ASSRLAPNYEQY
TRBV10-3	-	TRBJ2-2	AISESLAPNTGELF
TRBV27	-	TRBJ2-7	ASSLTGGNAYEQY
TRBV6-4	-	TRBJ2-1	ASSDSWGLRTEQF
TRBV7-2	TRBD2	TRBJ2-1	ASSLWRLAGGNEQF
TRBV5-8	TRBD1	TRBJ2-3	ASSLWGQGITDTQY
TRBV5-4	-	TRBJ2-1	ASSLVGTYNEQF
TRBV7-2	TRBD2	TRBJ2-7	ASSLGSSGSVEQY
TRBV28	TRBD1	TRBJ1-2	ASRTGTNNNYGYT
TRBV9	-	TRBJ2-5	ASSVQGVKLQETQY
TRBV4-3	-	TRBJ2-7	ASSPSTSYEQY
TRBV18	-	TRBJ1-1	ASSQQGGTEAF
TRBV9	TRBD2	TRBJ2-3	ASSVEASGWDTQY
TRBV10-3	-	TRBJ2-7	AIRSGTETYEQY
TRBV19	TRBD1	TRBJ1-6	ATATGTDNSPLH
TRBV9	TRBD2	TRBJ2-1	ASSTTSGERNEQF
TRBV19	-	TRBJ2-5	ASSDQGQETQY